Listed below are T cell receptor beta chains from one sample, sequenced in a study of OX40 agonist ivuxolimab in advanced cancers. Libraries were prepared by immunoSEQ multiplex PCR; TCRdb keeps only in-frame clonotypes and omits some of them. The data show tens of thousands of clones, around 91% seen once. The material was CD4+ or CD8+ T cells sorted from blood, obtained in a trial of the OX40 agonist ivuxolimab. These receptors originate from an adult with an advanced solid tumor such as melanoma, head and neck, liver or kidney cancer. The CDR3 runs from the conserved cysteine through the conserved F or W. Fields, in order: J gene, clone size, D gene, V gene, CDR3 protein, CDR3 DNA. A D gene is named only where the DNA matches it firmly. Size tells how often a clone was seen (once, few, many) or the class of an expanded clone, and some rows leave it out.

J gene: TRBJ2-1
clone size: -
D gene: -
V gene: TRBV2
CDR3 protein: CASSPLQEQFF
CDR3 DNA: TGTGCCAGCAGCCCCTTGCAGGAGCAGTTCTTC

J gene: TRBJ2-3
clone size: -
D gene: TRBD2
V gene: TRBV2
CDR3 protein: CASTGLAGDTDTQYF
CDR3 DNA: TGTGCCAGCACGGGGCTGGCGGGGGACACAGATACGCAGTATTTT

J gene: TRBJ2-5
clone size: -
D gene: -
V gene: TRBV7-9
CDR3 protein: CASSRSQGGETQYF
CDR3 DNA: TGTGCCAGCAGCCGGAGCCAGGGGGGAGAGACCCAGTACTTC

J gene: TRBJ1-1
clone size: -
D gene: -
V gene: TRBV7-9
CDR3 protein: CASSLLQGNTEAFF
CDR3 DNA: TGTGCCAGCAGCTTATTACAGGGGAACACTGAAGCTTTCTTT

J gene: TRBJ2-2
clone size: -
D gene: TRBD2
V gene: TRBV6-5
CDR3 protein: CASSYDSGGAGGELFF
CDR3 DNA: TGTGCCAGCAGTTACGATAGCGGGGGGGCAGGCGGGGAGCTGTTTTTT

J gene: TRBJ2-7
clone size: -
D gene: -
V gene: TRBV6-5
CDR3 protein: CASSGGKEDEQYF
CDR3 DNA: TGTGCCAGCAGCGGTGGGAAGGAGGACGAGCAGTACTTC

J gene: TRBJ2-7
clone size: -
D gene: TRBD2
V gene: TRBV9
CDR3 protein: CASRPLAGDYEQYF
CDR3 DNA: TGTGCCAGCAGACCCTTAGCGGGGGACTACGAGCAGTACTTC

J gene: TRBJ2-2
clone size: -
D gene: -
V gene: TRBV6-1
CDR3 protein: CATTRDWDTGELFF
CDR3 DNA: TGTGCCACCACACGGGATTGGGACACCGGGGAGCTGTTTTTT

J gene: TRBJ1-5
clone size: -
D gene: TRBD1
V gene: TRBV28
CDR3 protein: CASSVRDRANSNQPQHF
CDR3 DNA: TGTGCCAGCAGTGTCCGGGACAGAGCAAATAGCAATCAGCCCCAGCATTTT

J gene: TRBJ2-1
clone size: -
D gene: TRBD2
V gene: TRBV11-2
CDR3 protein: CASSETSGAYNEQFF
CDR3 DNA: TGTGCCAGCAGCGAGACTAGCGGGGCCTACAATGAGCAGTTCTTC

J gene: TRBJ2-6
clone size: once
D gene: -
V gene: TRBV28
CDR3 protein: CASLNRPGGSGANVLTF
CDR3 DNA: TGTGCCAGCCTCAACCGCCCGGGTGGCTCTGGGGCCAACGTCCTGACTTTC

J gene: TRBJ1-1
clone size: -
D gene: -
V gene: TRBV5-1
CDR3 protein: CASSYPGNTEAFF
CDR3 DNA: TGCGCCAGCAGCTATCCAGGGAACACTGAAGCTTTCTTT

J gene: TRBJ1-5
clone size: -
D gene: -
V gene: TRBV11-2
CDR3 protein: CASSFHLDQPQHF
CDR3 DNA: TGTGCCAGCAGCTTTCATCTGGATCAGCCCCAGCATTTT

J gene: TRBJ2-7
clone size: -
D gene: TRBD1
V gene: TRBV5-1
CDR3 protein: CASSLAPGQGSYEQYF
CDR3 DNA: TGCGCCAGCAGCTTGGCCCCGGGACAGGGTTCCTACGAGCAGTACTTC

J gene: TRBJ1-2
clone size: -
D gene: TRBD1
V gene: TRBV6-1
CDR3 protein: CASRPGQGSNYGYTF
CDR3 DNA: TGTGCCAGCAGACCGGGACAGGGCTCTAACTATGGCTACACCTTC

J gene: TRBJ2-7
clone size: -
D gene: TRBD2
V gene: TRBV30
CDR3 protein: CAWSVKPSGSEQYF
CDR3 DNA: TGTGCCTGGAGTGTAAAGCCTAGCGGTAGCGAGCAGTACTTC

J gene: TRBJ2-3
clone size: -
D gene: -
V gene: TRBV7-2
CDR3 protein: CASSLAGRTDTQYF
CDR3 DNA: TGTGCCAGCAGCTTAGCGGGGCGCACAGATACGCAGTATTTT

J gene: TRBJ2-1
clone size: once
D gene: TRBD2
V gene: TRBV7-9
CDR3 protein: CASSQPGLANNEQFF
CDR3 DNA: TGTGCCAGCAGCCAACCGGGACTAGCGAACAATGAGCAGTTCTTC

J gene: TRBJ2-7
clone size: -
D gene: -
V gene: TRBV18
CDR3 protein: CASSPPTVNEQYF
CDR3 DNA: TGTGCCAGCTCACCACCGACAGTCAACGAGCAGTACTTC

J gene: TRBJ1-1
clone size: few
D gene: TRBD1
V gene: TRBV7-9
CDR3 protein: CASSPSGTGAGGAFF
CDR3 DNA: TGTGCCAGCAGCCCGTCCGGGACAGGGGCTGGGGGAGCTTTCTTT

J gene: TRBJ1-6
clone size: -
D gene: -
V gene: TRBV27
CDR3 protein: CASSLFPGENSPLHF
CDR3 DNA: TGTGCCAGCAGTTTGTTTCCAGGGGAGAATTCACCCCTCCACTTT

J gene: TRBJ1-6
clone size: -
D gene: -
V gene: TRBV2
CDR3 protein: CASTREDSGNSPLHF
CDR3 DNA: TGTGCCAGCACAAGGGAGGACAGCGGAAATTCACCCCTCCACTTT

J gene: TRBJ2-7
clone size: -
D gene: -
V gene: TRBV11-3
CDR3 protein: CASSSGEGSYEQYF
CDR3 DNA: TGTGCCAGCAGCTCAGGTGAAGGCTCCTACGAGCAGTACTTC

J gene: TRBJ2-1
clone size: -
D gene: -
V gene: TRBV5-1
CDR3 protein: CASSYPGLSYNEQFF
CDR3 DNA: TGCGCCAGCAGCTACCCGGGACTCTCCTACAATGAGCAGTTCTTC

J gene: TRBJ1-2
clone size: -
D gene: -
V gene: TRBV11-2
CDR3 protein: CASSVSDGYTF
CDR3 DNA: TGTGCCAGCAGCGTAAGCGATGGCTACACCTTC

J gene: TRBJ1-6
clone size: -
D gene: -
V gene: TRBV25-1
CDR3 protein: CASSPPGLLAPLHF
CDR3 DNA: TGTGCCAGCAGTCCCCCGGGCCTTTTGGCACCCCTCCACTTT

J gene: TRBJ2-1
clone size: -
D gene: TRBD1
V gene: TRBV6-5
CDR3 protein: CASSYKGQGINEQFF
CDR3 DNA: TGTGCCAGCAGTTACAAAGGACAGGGTATCAATGAGCAGTTCTTC

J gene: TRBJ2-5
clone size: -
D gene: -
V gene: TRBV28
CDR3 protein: CASSSMGGQETQYF
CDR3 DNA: TGTGCCAGCAGCTCCATGGGCGGCCAAGAGACCCAGTACTTC

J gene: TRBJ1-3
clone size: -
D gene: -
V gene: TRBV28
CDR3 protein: CASSFDTGNTIYF
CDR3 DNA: TGTGCCAGCAGTTTCGACACTGGAAACACCATATATTTT

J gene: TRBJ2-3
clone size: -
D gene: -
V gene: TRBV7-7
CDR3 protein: CASSQGGSTDTQYF
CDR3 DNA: TGTGCTAGCAGTCAAGGCGGGAGCACAGATACGCAGTATTTT

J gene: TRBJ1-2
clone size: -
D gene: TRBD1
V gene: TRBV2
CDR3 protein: CASGGQGLNGYTF
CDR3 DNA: TGTGCCAGCGGAGGACAGGGTCTGAACGGCTACACCTTC

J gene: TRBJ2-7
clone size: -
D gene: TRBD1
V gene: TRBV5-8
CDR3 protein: CASSFQSHRGSYEQYF
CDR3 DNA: TGTGCCAGCAGCTTTCAATCCCACAGGGGCTCCTACGAGCAGTACTTC

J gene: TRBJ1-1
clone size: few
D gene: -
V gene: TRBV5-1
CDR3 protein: CASSSDTEAFF
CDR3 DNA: TGCGCCAGCAGCTCTGACACTGAAGCTTTCTTT

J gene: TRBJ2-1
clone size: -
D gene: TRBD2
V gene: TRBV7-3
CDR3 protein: CASSLGLAGVMGDEQFF
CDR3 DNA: TGTGCCAGCAGCTTAGGACTAGCGGGAGTCATGGGGGATGAGCAGTTCTTC

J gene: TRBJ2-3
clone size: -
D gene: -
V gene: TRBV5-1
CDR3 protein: CASSRRQGTDTQYF
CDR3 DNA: TGCGCCAGCAGCCGAAGGCAGGGGACAGATACGCAGTATTTT

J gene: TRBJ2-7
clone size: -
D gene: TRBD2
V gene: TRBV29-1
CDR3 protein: CLKAGGPGYEQYF
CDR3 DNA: TGCTTGAAGGCGGGAGGGCCGGGGTACGAGCAGTACTTC

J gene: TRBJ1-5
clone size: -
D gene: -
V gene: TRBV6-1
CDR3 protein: CASNGDRSNQPQHF
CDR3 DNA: TGTGCCAGCAATGGGGACCGTAGCAATCAGCCCCAGCATTTT

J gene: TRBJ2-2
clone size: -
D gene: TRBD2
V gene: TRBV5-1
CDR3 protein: CASTRGDHTGELFF
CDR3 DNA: TGCGCCAGCACCCGGGGGGATCACACCGGGGAGCTGTTTTTT

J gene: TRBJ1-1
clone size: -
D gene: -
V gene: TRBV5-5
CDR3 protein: CASSVQGWGTEAFF
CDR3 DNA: TGTGCCAGCAGCGTACAGGGCTGGGGTACTGAAGCTTTCTTT

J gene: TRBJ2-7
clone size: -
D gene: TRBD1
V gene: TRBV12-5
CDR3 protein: CAGTDRDEQYF
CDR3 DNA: TGTGCAGGAACCGACAGGGACGAGCAGTACTTC

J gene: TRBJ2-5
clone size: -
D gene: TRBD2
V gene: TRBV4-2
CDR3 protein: CASSQDTPGLAGGQETQYF
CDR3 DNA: TGTGCCAGCAGCCAAGATACCCCTGGACTAGCGGGGGGGCAAGAGACCCAGTACTTC

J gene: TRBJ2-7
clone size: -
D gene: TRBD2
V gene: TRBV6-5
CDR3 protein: CASSGVAGPYEQYF
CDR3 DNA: TGTGCCAGCAGTGGGGTAGCGGGACCCTACGAGCAGTACTTC

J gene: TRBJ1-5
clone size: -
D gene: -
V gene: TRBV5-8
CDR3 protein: CASSLGPNQPQHF
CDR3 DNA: TGTGCCAGCAGCTTGGGTCCCAATCAGCCCCAGCATTTT

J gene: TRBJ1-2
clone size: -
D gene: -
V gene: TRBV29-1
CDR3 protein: CSVNLRGNGYTF
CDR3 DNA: TGCAGCGTGAATCTTAGAGGGAATGGCTACACCTTC

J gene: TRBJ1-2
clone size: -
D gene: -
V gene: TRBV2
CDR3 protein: CASSEGGANYGYTF
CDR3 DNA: TGTGCCAGCAGTGAGGGCGGAGCTAACTATGGCTACACCTTC